This T cell receptor beta chain was identified during a study of Graves' ophthalmopathy and Graves' hyperthyroidism. The diagnostic workup employed clinical symptoms, serum thyroxine, TRAb, thyroid ultrasound and orbital computed tomography. The CDR3 runs 14 residues. Germline V gene sequence: CDR1 KGHSH, CDR2 LQKENI. Trimming cost V 3 bases and J 8 bases, with 16 bases left between them. RNA transcripts were the source from which TCR beta CDR3 regions were amplified. HTBI primers served in a first-round RT-PCR, which a second-round multiplex PCR followed. TCRdb recomputed calls from the multiplex PCR reads with MiXCR, one row per CDR3 protein. The data show around 1,200,000 distinct CDR3 sequences, less than 45% seen once.

The clonotype originates from an adult man with Graves' hyperthyroidism. The sample was peripheral blood or thyroid tissue (not recorded which). The chain joins TRBV18 to TRBJ1-2; D remains unclear. Here the CDR3 reads CASSPSAGEEGYTF. DNA for the CDR3: TGTGCCAGCTCACCTAGCGCAGGTGAAGAAGGCTACACCTTC.